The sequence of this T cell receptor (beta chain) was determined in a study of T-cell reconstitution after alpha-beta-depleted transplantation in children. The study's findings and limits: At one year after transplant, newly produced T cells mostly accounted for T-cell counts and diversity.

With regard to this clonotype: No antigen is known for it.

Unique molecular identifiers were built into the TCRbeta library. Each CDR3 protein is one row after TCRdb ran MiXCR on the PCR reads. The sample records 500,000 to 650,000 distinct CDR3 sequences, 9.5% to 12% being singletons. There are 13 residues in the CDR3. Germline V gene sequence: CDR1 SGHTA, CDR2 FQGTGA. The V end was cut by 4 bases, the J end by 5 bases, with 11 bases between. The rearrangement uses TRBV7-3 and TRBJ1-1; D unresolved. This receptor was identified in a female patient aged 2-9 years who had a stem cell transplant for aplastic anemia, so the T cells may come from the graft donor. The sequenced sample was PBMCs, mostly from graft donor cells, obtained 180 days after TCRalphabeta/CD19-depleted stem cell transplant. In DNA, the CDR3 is TGTGCCAGCAGCTCGATGGCGAGGACTGAAGCTTTCTTT. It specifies CASSSMARTEAFF.